Following are 20 T cell receptor beta chains from one sample sequenced in a study of blood T cell repertoires in COVID-19. Profiled with immunoSEQ multiplex PCR; TCRdb holds only in-frame clones, not every one. The profile shows roughly 160,000 clones, about 85% of them singletons. Sequenced material: peripheral blood. The receptors were gathered from a woman aged 45-65 years with COVID-19, enrolled during active disease.

The chain joins TRBV3-1 (or the pseudogene TRBV3-2) to TRBJ2-1; no clear D gene. With 0 bases removed from V and 0 bases from J, the gap between germline ends came to 12 bases. CDR1 is LGHDT and CDR2 is YNNKEL in the germline V gene (reference sequence). This CDR3 has 17 amino acids. The CDR3 coding sequence is TGTGCCAGCAGCCAAGATTCCCTTTCCAGCTCCTACAATGAGCAGTTCTTC. Protein: CASSQDSLSSSYNEQFF.

The chain joins TRBV3-1 (or the pseudogene TRBV3-2) to TRBJ1-3; tentatively, D is TRBD1 (5 bases). The CDR3 contains 14 residues. Germline values: CDR1 LGHDT, CDR2 YNNKEL (reference sequence). The ends were cut back, 5 bases at V and 5 bases at J, with 13 bases in the middle. The chain's CDR3 is CASSDSTARNTIYF. The CDR3 coding sequence is TGTGCCAGCAGCGATTCGACAGCCAGAAACACCATATATTTT.

The gene calls are TRBV12-5 and TRBJ2-7, with 7 bases that match TRBD2. After removal of 4 bases from V and 2 bases from J, the junction contained 8 bases not matched to a gene. The CDR3 is 15 amino acids. The germline V gene has CDR1 LGHNT and CDR2 FRNRAP. CDR3 protein: CASGSVWGGPYEQYF. The CDR3 region has the DNA TGTGCTAGTGGTTCTGTTTGGGGGGGACCCTACGAGCAGTACTTC.

This chain connects TRBV11-2 to TRBJ1-4; TRBD1 agrees at 8 bases. V lost 0 bases to trimming and J lost 7 bases; unmatched junction nucleotides: 7. Germline V CDR1 and CDR2: SGHAT, FQNNGV. CDR3 length equals 16 residues. CDR3 residues: CASSLDQAGTGEKLFF. In DNA, the CDR3 is TGTGCCAGCAGCTTAGATCAAGCAGGGACAGGTGAAAAACTGTTTTTT.

In DNA form, the CDR3 reads TGTGCCAGCAGCAAGAGCTCTGGGGCCAACGTCCTGACTTTC. The encoded protein is CASSKSSGANVLTF. The rearrangement links TRBV5-6 to TRBJ2-6; unclear D gene. The CDR3 totals 14 residues. Looked up from germline, CDR1 is SGHDT and CDR2 is YYEEEE. Trimming cost V 4 bases and J 0 bases, with 5 bases left between them.

The chain is built from TRBV6-5 and TRBJ1-3; TRBD1 agrees at 8 bases. Germline V gene lookup returns CDR1 MNHEY and CDR2 SVGAGI. Unmatched junction bases numbered 1, after V lost 0 bases and J lost 0 bases. The CDR3 has 16 residues. The CDR3 region has the DNA TGTGCCAGCAGTTACTCGGGGACAGGCTCTGGAAACACCATATATTTT. Translated, it gives CASSYSGTGSGNTIYF.

This chain connects TRBV28 to TRBJ1-6; 8 nucleotides match TRBD1. The length of the CDR3 is 17 residues. Per the germline V gene, CDR1 is MDHEN and CDR2 is SYDVKM. The junction had 6 bases not matched to a gene; V was cut back by 5 bases and J by 0 bases. CDR3 amino acids: CASSGQGSSSYNSPLHF. In DNA form, the CDR3 reads TGTGCCAGCAGTGGACAGGGTTCAAGCTCCTATAATTCACCCCTCCACTTT.

This chain connects TRBV11-1 to TRBJ2-2; 8 nucleotides align to TRBD1. V was clipped by 0 bases and J by 5 bases; unmatched bases: 11. Germline CDR1 is SGHAT and CDR2 is FQDESV (reference sequence). The CDR3 is made up of 18 amino acids. In DNA, the CDR3 is TGTGCCAGCAGCTTAGCCCGATTCCAGGGGGCGGAGACCGGGGAGCTGTTTTTT. Translation gives CASSLARFQGAETGELFF.

This clone was counted a single time. V is TRBV7-2 and J is TRBJ2-7, with no clear D. This CDR3 comprises 13 residues. CDR1 and CDR2 from the germline V gene are SGHTA and FQGNSA. Trimming took 0 bases from V and 2 from J, leaving 5 bases between them. CDR3 amino acids: CASSLATPYEQYF. The CDR3 DNA sequence: TGTGCCAGCAGCTTAGCGACACCCTACGAGCAGTACTTC.

This chain uses TRBV23-1 with TRBJ1-3, with 8 positions matching TRBD1. TRBV23-1 is noted as an ORF with a role that remains uncertain. This CDR3 comprises 13 residues. Trimming cost V 6 bases and J 6 bases; bases outside gene matches: 4. CDR3 sequence reads: CASRDRVINTIYF. CDR3 nucleotide sequence: TGCGCCAGCAGGGACAGGGTTATAAACACCATATATTTT.

The chain joins TRBV28 to TRBJ1-2, with D unresolved. The CDR3 runs 13 residues. Trimming stripped 5 bases from V and 0 bases from J, with 7 bases between. Germline-derived CDR1 and CDR2 are MDHEN and SYDVKM. CDR3 residues: CASSELANYGYTF. CDR3 in DNA: TGTGCCAGCAGTGAGTTAGCTAACTATGGCTACACCTTC.

This clone showed up just a few times. This rearrangement joins TRBV11-2 to TRBJ2-3, with 7 nucleotides matching TRBD2. CDR1 and CDR2 (germline): SGHAT, FQNNGV. The CDR3 consists of 16 residues. Trimming took 1 base from V and 1 from J; bases not matched to a gene: 5. CDR3 sequence: CASSLVSGVGTDTQYF. As DNA, the CDR3 is TGTGCCAGCAGCTTAGTGAGCGGGGTAGGCACAGATACGCAGTATTTT.

The rearrangement links TRBV28 to TRBJ1-4; tentative D call: TRBD1 (6 bases). The CDR3 is made up of 13 amino acids. In germline, CDR1 is MDHEN, CDR2 SYDVKM. V was clipped by 7 bases and J by 7 bases, with 13 bases between them. DNA of the CDR3: TGTGCCAGCAACCCACAGGGCGGTGAAAAACTGTTTTTT. Its translation: CASNPQGGEKLFF.

The J gene is TRBJ2-7, the V gene TRBV6-1; D may be TRBD2 (5 bases). CDR3 length equals 15 residues. V was pared by 2 bases and J by 3 bases, with 14 bases between. Germline-derived CDR1 and CDR2 are MNHNS and SASEGT. The CDR3 protein is CASSEWLVEGYEQYF. In nucleotides, the CDR3 is TGTGCCAGCAGTGAATGGCTAGTCGAGGGCTACGAGCAGTACTTC.

This chain links TRBV7-2 with TRBJ2-1; D is unresolved. With 1 base removed from V and 7 bases from J, the gap between germline ends came to 8 bases. The CDR3 is made up of 13 amino acids. Germline values: CDR1 SGHTA, CDR2 FQGNSA. This CDR3 is CASSLGPQNEQFF. The CDR3 nucleotides read TGTGCCAGCAGCTTAGGGCCCCAGAATGAGCAGTTCTTC.

This clone was counted only a few times. The rearrangement links TRBV28 to TRBJ1-6; D not certain. V was pared by 11 bases and J by 0 bases, with 5 bases between. Per the germline V gene, CDR1 is MDHEN and CDR2 is SYDVKM. The CDR3 length is 12 residues. CDR3 in DNA: TGTGCCGTCAACTCCTATAATTCACCCCTCCACTTT. As protein: CAVNSYNSPLHF.

This chain connects TRBV5-1 to TRBJ2-5, with unresolved D. From germline, CDR1 is SGHRS and CDR2 YFSETQ. This CDR3 contains 13 residues. Trimming cost V 2 bases and J 2 bases, with 7 bases left between them. In DNA, the CDR3 is TGCGCCAGCAGCTTCTCGTATCAAGAGACCCAGTACTTC. It yields the protein CASSFSYQETQYF.

The chain combines TRBV7-9 with TRBJ2-3; the match to TRBD1 covers 8 bases. The J segment lost 2 bases and the V segment lost 5 bases, leaving 12 bases of the junction unmatched. Germline values: CDR1 SEHNR, CDR2 FQNEAQ (reference sequence). This CDR3 comprises 17 residues. The CDR3 nucleotides are TGTGCCAGCAGCCCCCCACTCCACAGGGGGAACACAGATACGCAGTATTTT. Translation gives CASSPPLHRGNTDTQYF.

The V gene is TRBV6-2 or TRBV6-3, the J gene TRBJ2-7, with 7 nucleotides matching TRBD1. The J segment lost 4 bases and the V segment lost 2 bases, leaving 8 bases of the junction unmatched. Per germline, CDR1 MNHEY and CDR2 SVGEGT. The CDR3 loop spans 15 amino acids. This CDR3 is CASSYDSGRGYEQYF. The CDR3 coding sequence is TGTGCCAGCAGTTACGATTCCGGCAGGGGGTACGAGCAGTACTTC.

The J gene is TRBJ2-1, the V gene TRBV6-2 or TRBV6-3; a possible D gene is TRBD1 (7 bases). Germline CDR1 MNHEY, CDR2 SVGEGT. The V gene lost 2 bases and the J gene lost 0 bases, with 17 bases spanning the gap. The CDR3 totals 18 residues. The CDR3 DNA reads TGTGCCAGCAGTTACCAGGAGGGGGCGGGGTTCTCCTACAATGAGCAGTTCTTC. It translates to CASSYQEGAGFSYNEQFF.